This passage covers 15 T cell receptor beta chains from one sample sequenced in a study of CXCR3-negative and CXCR3-positive naive CD8 T cells. TRB cDNA was prepared as libraries by UMI-labeled 5' RACE. Using the 5' RACE reads, TCRdb records one entry per CDR3 protein without DNA. Recorded here are around 140,000 distinct CDR3 sequences; the top ten clones represent 0.45% to 0.6%. The sequencing input was naive CXCR3- CD8+ T cells from blood. Subset: CD45RO-CCR7+CD27+CD95- naive CD8+ T cells lacking CXCR3 (TNR3-). The source is a human donor in good health. Some clones in this sample may be carry-over from other donors' samples.

This chain uses TRBV11-2 with TRBJ1-1; TCRdb outputs TRBD1, but without DNA this stays unchecked. From germline, CDR1 is SGHAT and CDR2 FQNNGV. This CDR3 has 15 amino acids. The CDR3 spells CASSLDLGPNTEAFF.

The chain has TRBV6-6 and TRBJ1-2. The CDR3 sequence is 13 residues long. Germline V lookup: CDR1 MNHNY, CDR2 SVGAGI (reference sequence). CDR3 sequence: CASSYSPDYGYTF.

This CDR3 is CASSLARWGHTEAFF. The chain joins TRBV7-2 to TRBJ1-1; TCRdb selects TRBD1, and the lack of DNA leaves this call unchecked. The length of the CDR3 is 15 residues. Germline-derived CDR1 and CDR2 are SGHTA and FQGNSA. The entire variable domain, with the rest obtained from reference TRBV7-2 and TRBJ1-1, is as follows: GAGVSQSPSNKVTEKGKDVELRCDPISGHTALYWYRQSLGQGLEFLIYFQGNSAPDKSGLPSDRFSAERTGGSVSTLTIQRTQQEDSAVYLCASSLARWGHTEAFFGQGTRLTVV.

The rearrangement joins TRBV4-1 to TRBJ1-2. This CDR3 is 16 amino acids long. Germline assignment: CDR1 MGHRA and CDR2 YSYEKL. CDR3: CASSPQLRDLGGGYTF.

This chain links TRBV7-3 with TRBJ2-5; without DNA, the TCRdb call of TRBD2 cannot be checked. The germline V gene encodes CDR1 SGHTA and CDR2 FQGTGA. The CDR3 runs to 15 residues. The CDR3 reads CASSFTLDLQETQYF.

This sequence joins TRBV11-2 and TRBJ2-5; TCRdb proposes TRBD2, but this gene call is untestable without DNA. Germline CDR1 reads SGHAT; CDR2 reads FQNNGV. The CDR3 length is 16 residues. The CDR3 region is CASSPGLAGGQETQYF.

V and J are TRBV4-3 and TRBJ2-1; checking the TCRdb D call of TRBD2 is not possible without DNA. The CDR3 runs 14 residues. The germline V gene encodes CDR1 LGHNA and CDR2 YSLEER. CDR3 residues: CASSQERGGDEQFF.

The gene calls are TRBV24-1 and TRBJ2-5. Germline-derived CDR1 and CDR2 are KGHDR and SFDVKD. The CDR3 runs 15 residues. The CDR3 here is CATSDSSGIQETQYF.

This chain's CDR3 is CSVVSGTGGLNEQFF. The V gene is TRBV29-1, the J gene TRBJ2-1; TCRdb calls TRBD1, which cannot be checked without DNA. This CDR3 contains 15 residues. The V gene's germline CDR1 is SQVTM and CDR2 ANQGSEA.

The V gene is TRBV12-3 or TRBV12-4, the J gene TRBJ2-1; the D gene TCRdb calls, TRBD1, cannot be checked with no DNA. This CDR3 comprises 14 residues. CDR3 residues: CASSWTGGFDEQFF.

The chain links TRBV12-3 or TRBV12-4 to TRBJ1-5. The CDR3 spans 16 residues. The CDR3 region is CASSLFRGSGNQPQHF.

V is TRBV5-4 and J is TRBJ2-1. Germline assignment: CDR1 SGHNT and CDR2 YYREEE (reference sequence). This CDR3 contains 12 residues. CDR3 region: CASSGTGNEQFF.

J is TRBJ2-7 and V is TRBV12-3 or TRBV12-4; the D call from TCRdb, TRBD1, cannot be confirmed without DNA. This CDR3 comprises 14 residues. CDR3 amino acids: CASNRQGGSYEQYF.

V usage is TRBV7-2 and J usage is TRBJ2-7; checking the TCRdb D call of TRBD1 is not possible without DNA. The length of the CDR3 is 13 residues. Germline assignment: CDR1 SGHTA and CDR2 FQGNSA. The CDR3 protein is CASSEQVSYEQYF. Using reference TRBV7-2 and TRBJ2-7 for the parts outside the CDR3, the full variable domain is GAGVSQSPSNKVTEKGKDVELRCDPISGHTALYWYRQSLGQGLEFLIYFQGNSAPDKSGLPSDRFSAERTGGSVSTLTIQRTQQEDSAVYLCASSEQVSYEQYFGPGTRLTVT.

The rearrangement links TRBV28 to TRBJ2-1; without DNA, the TCRdb call of TRBD2 cannot be checked. The CDR3 runs to 18 residues. Germline CDR1 reads MDHEN; CDR2 reads SYDVKM. CDR3 region: CASRGGTVLAGLNNEQFF.